Listed here are 11 T cell receptor beta chains from one sample, sequenced in a study of blood T cell repertoires in COVID-19. TCRdb's table, derived via immunoSEQ multiplex PCR, lists solely in-frame clones and lacks some. The sample lists about 220,000 clones; approximately 80% were seen once. The sample consisted of peripheral blood. These receptors were collected from a man aged 25 to 40 with active or convalescent COVID-19.

The chain has TRBV9 and TRBJ2-1; tentative D call: TRBD2 (5 bases). Trimming stripped 4 bases from V and 5 bases from J, with 13 bases between. The germline CDR1 and CDR2 sequences are SGDLS and YYNGEE. The CDR3 is 14 amino acids. CDR3 sequence: CASSPLTRDNEQFF. The DNA of the CDR3 is TGTGCCAGCAGCCCCCTTACTAGAGACAATGAGCAGTTCTTC.

V and J are TRBV27 and TRBJ2-1; TRBD2 agrees at 7 bases. CDR1 MNHEY and CDR2 SMNVEV come from the germline V gene (reference sequence). Losses at the gene ends were 8 bases for V and 9 bases for J; bases not matched to a gene: 13. This CDR3 spans 14 amino acids. The CDR3, as DNA: TGTGCCAGCGGGGTAAGCGGGGAGACCATTGAGCAGTTCTTC. Translation gives CASGVSGETIEQFF.

The gene calls are TRBV28 and TRBJ2-7, with TRBD2 matching 13 bases. Germline V gene data show CDR1 as MDHEN and CDR2 as SYDVKM. There are 15 residues in the CDR3. The ends lost 6 bases at V and 2 bases at J; junction bases unmatched: 4. As DNA, the CDR3 is TGTGCCAGCAGCCAGGGGACTAGCGGGACCTACGAGCAGTACTTC. The encoded protein is CASSQGTSGTYEQYF. Drawing the rest from reference TRBV28 and TRBJ2-7, the complete variable domain is DVKVTQSSRYLVKRTGEKVFLECVQDMDHENMFWYRQDPGLGLRLIYFSYDVKMKEKGDIPEGYSVSREKKERFSLILESASTNQTSMYLCASSQGTSGTYEQYFGPGTRLTVT.

V usage is TRBV6-2 or TRBV6-3 and J usage is TRBJ2-7, with 8 bases matching TRBD2. CDR1 and CDR2 from the germline V gene are MNHEY and SVGEGT. CDR3 length: 17 amino acids. V lost 2 bases to trimming and J lost 4 bases; unmatched junction nucleotides: 13. Here the CDR3 reads CASSYGGAGAGGYEQYF. The CDR3 DNA reads TGTGCCAGCAGTTACGGTGGAGCGGGAGCGGGTGGTTACGAGCAGTACTTC.

This rearrangement joins TRBV7-9 to TRBJ1-1, with 7 bases lining up with TRBD1. The germline V gene has CDR1 SEHNR and CDR2 FQNEAQ (reference sequence). The length of the CDR3 is 12 residues. J was trimmed by 7 bases and V by 6 bases; bases with no gene match: 5. CDR3 loop: CASRYSGGEAFF. The CDR3 bases are TGTGCCAGCAGGTACTCAGGGGGTGAAGCTTTCTTT.

The chain carries TRBV28 and TRBJ2-1; unclear D gene. Germline CDR1 and CDR2: MDHEN and SYDVKM. The CDR3 is made up of 13 amino acids. V was cut by 9 bases and J by 6 bases, with 15 bases left in between. This chain's CDR3 is CASEATAINEQFF. As DNA, the CDR3 is TGTGCCAGTGAGGCAACGGCCATCAATGAGCAGTTCTTC.

This chain connects TRBV28 to TRBJ2-3, with 11 bases matching TRBD2. V was clipped by 3 bases and J by 5 bases; unmatched bases: 13. The germline gives CDR1 MDHEN, CDR2 SYDVKM. The CDR3 spans 18 residues. The CDR3 sequence is CASSLRRILAGDGDTQYF. The CDR3 nucleotides read TGTGCCAGCAGTTTGAGGCGTATACTAGCGGGAGATGGAGATACGCAGTATTTT.

CDR3 nucleotides: TGTGCCACCAGCAGAGATCTGGGGGGGTTTGGCTACACCTTC. Translation: CATSRDLGGFGYTF. The rearrangement uses TRBV15 and TRBJ1-2; tentatively, D is TRBD1 (5 bases). This CDR3 has 14 residues. Looked up from germline, CDR1 is LNHNV and CDR2 is YYDKDF (reference sequence). Trimming removed 0 bases at V and 7 bases at J, with 12 bases between.

The chain has TRBV10-1 and TRBJ1-1, with TRBD1 matching 11 bases. V trimming: 3 bases; J trimming: 5 bases; junction bases outside the gene matches: 2. The CDR3 totals 14 residues. CDR1 is WNHNN and CDR2 is SYGVQD in the germline V gene (reference sequence). The CDR3 sequence: CASSDGTGGTEAFF. The CDR3 region has the DNA TGCGCCAGCAGTGACGGGACAGGGGGAACTGAAGCTTTCTTT.

V is TRBV27 and J is TRBJ2-3; 11 bases are shared with TRBD2. V shed 6 bases, J shed 5 bases, and the junction held 7 bases outside the gene matches. The germline gives CDR1 MNHEY, CDR2 SMNVEV (reference sequence). The CDR3 sequence is 15 residues long. The chain's CDR3 is CASRATSGSLDTQYF. CDR3 in DNA: TGTGCCAGCAGGGCCACTAGCGGGAGTTTAGATACGCAGTATTTT.

This chain joins TRBV10-3 and TRBJ2-7; D might be TRBD2 (6 bases). CDR3 length: 13 amino acids. Trimming cost V 8 bases and J 7 bases, with 18 bases left between them. The germline V gene encodes CDR1 ENHRY and CDR2 SYGVKD. Here the CDR3 DNA reads TGTGCCATCGGCGTGGGGGGAACGATTGAGCAGTACTTC. Residues: CAIGVGGTIEQYF.